This entry features one T cell receptor beta chain sequence. The TCR library protocol attached unique molecular identifiers to the individual cDNA molecules. MiXCR, applied by TCRdb to the 5' RACE reads, yields one record per CDR3 protein. The sample holds 60,000 or so distinct CDR3 sequences, more than 9% seen once. These data come from a study of early T cells in non-severe SARS-CoV-2 infection. As for the study in general: The sequenced material was bulk RNA from unsorted whole blood, and its chains were unpaired.

The V and J ends lost 6 bases and 0 bases respectively, with 15 bases between them. Germline V gene sequence: CDR1 DFQATT, CDR2 SNEGSKA (reference sequence). The length of the CDR3 is 14 residues. The TCR originated in an adult who was a healthcare worker with PCR-confirmed SARS-CoV-2 infection or an uninfected control (not recorded which). The rearrangement joins TRBV20-1 to TRBJ2-7; no clear D. The sequencing sample was made of whole blood. The CDR3 nucleotides read TGCAGTGCCATAGAGTATATCTCCTCCTACGAGCAGTACTTC. This codes for CSAIEYISSYEQYF.